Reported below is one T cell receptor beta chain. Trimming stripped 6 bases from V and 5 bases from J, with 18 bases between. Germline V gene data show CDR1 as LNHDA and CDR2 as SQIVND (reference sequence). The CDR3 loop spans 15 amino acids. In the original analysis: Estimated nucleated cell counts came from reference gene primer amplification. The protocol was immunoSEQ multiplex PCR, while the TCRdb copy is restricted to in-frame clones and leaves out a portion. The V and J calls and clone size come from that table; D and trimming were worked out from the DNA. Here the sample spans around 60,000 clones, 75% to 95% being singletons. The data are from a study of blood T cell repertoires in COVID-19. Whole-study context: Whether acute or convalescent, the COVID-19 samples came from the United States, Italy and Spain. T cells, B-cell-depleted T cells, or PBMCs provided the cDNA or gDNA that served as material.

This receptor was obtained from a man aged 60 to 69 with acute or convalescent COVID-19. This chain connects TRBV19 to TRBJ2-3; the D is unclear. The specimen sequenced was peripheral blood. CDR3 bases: TGTGCCAGTAGCCAACGACCCATGAGAGGAGATACGCAGTATTTT. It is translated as CASSQRPMRGDTQYF.